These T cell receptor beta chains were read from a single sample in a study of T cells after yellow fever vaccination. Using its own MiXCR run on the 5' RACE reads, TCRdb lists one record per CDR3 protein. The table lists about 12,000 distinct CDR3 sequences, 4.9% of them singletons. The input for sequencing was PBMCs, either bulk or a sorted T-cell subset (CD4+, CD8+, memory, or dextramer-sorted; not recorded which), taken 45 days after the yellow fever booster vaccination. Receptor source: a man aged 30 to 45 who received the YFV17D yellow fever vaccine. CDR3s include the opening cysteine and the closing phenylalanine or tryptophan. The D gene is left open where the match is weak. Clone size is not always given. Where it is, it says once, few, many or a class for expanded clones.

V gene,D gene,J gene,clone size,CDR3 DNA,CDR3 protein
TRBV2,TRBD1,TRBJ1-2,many,TGTGCCGGGGGGACAGAGCACTATGGCTACACCTTC,CAGGTEHYGYTF
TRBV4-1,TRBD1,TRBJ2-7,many,TGCGCCAGCAGCCTCACCCCTGGGGGACAGTCCTACGAGCAGTACTTC,CASSLTPGGQSYEQYF
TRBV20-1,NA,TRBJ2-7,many,TGCAGTGCCCCCGGTGGCGGGAATATTTACGAGCAGTACTTC,CSAPGGGNIYEQYF
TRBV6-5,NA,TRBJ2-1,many,TGTGCCAGCAGTAACGGGGACCGACTCAATGAGCAGTTCTTC,CASSNGDRLNEQFF
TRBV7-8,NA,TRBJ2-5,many,TGTGCCAGCAGCGGGGAGGAGACCCAGTACTTC,CASSGEETQYF
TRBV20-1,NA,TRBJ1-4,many,TGCAGTGCTAGAGAGGTTGAAAAACTGTTTTTT,CSAREVEKLFF
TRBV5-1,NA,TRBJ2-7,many,TGCGCCAGCAACCGGGACAACCCCTACGAGCAGTACTTC,CASNRDNPYEQYF
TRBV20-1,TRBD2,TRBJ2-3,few,TGCAGTGCACTACGAAAGACTAGCGGGAGGGGAGATACGCAGTATTTT,CSALRKTSGRGDTQYF
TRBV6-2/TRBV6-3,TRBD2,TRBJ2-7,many,TGTGCCAGCACCAGCGGGGTATCCGAGCAGTACTTC,CASTSGVSEQYF
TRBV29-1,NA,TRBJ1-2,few,TGCAGCGGAGGCCGGGCCGACTATGGCTACACCTTC,CSGGRADYGYTF
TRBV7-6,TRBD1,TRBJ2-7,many,TGTGCCAGCAGCCCTAGGACCGGGACAGGGTCCTACGAGCAGTACTTC,CASSPRTGTGSYEQYF
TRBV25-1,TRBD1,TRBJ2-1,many,TGTGCCAGCAGTCCTCCGGGACAGGGGAGAAATGAGCAGTTCTTC,CASSPPGQGRNEQFF
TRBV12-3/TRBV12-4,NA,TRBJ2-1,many,TGTGCCAGCAGTTTGGGGAGACAGACCTACAATGAGCAGTTCTTC,CASSLGRQTYNEQFF
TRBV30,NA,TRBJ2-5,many,TGTGCCTGGAGCAATTCCCCCTCAGAGACCCAGTACTTC,CAWSNSPSETQYF
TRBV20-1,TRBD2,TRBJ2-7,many,TGCAGTGCTAGTAAGCGGGAATCCTACGAGCAGTACTTC,CSASKRESYEQYF
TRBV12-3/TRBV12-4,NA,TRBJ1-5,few,TGTGCCAGCAACCTATCGGGGGGGCCCCAGCATTTT,CASNLSGGPQHF
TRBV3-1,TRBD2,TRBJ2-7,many,TGTGCCAGCAGCCTGACTTTCTATACTAGCGGGAGCTCCTACGAGCAGTACTTC,CASSLTFYTSGSSYEQYF
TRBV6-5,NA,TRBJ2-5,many,TGTGCCAGCAGGCCCCCCACGGGCAGTGCGTACTTC,CASRPPTGSAYF
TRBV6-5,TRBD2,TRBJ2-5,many,TGTGCCAGCAGCCGCAATAGCGGGAGGCAGCAAGAGACCCAGTACTTC,CASSRNSGRQQETQYF
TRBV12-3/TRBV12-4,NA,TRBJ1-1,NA,TGTGCCAGCAGCGTCCTTCGGGGAACTGAAGCTTTCTTT,CASSVLRGTEAFF
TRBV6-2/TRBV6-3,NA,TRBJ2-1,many,TGTGCCAGCAGTTACGTCCGCGGAGCCTACAATGAGCAGTTCTTC,CASSYVRGAYNEQFF
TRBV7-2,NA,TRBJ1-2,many,TGTGCCAGCAGCTTAGCGATAAAGGAAGACACCCGAGGTCCTGGCTACACCTTC,CASSLAIKEDTRGPGYTF
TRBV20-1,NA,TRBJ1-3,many,TGCAGTGCTGCCCCTGGGGCAGGAGGGAACACCATATATTTT,CSAAPGAGGNTIYF
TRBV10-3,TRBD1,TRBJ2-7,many,TGTGCCATCAGTGAGTCAACGGACAGGGCACTGGGCTCCTACGAGCAGTACTTC,CAISESTDRALGSYEQYF
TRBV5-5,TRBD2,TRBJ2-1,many,TGTGCCAGCAGCTGGGGGACTAGCGGATACAATGAGCAGTTCTTC,CASSWGTSGYNEQFF
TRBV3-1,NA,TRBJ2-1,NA,TGTGCCAGCAGCCCCGATAGCTCCTACAATGAGCAGTTCTTC,CASSPDSSYNEQFF
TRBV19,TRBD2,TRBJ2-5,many,TGTGCCAGTAGTGGATTGTTTTCGTCTAGCGGGGAGACCCAGTACTTC,CASSGLFSSSGETQYF
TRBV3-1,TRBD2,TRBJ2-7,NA,TGTGCCTGCAGTTTTTCACTCACCGGGACTACCTTCTACGAGCAGTACTTC,CACSFSLTGTTFYEQYF
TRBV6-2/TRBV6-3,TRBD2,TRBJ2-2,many,TGTGCCAGCAGTTACCCTGGCGGGGGAAACACCGGGGAGCTGTTTTTT,CASSYPGGGNTGELFF
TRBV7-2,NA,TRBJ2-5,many,TGTGCCAGCAGCTGGGGTCGCCGGGCTAATCGGGAGACCCAGTACTTC,CASSWGRRANRETQYF
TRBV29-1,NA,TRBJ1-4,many,TGCAGCGTTGGCGCCCGAGAAAAACTGTTTTTT,CSVGAREKLFF
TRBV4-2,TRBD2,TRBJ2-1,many,TGTGCCAGCAGCCAAGAAGGTAGCGGGAGGATCAATGAGCAGTTCTTC,CASSQEGSGRINEQFF
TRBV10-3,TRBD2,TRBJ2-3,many,TGTGCCATCAGTCCCCGACTAGCGGGAGGGCCTAACACAGATACGCAGTATTTT,CAISPRLAGGPNTDTQYF
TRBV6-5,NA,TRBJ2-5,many,TGTGCCAGCAGTTACTCCTCCGGGGAAGAGACCCAGTACTTC,CASSYSSGEETQYF
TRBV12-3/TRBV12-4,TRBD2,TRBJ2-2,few,TGTGCCAGCAGTTTAAGATCAGCGGGAGTCACCGGGGAGCTGTTTTTT,CASSLRSAGVTGELFF
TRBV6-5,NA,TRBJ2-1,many,TGTGCCAGCAGTTACGAGGGTAGCTCGGTTGAGCAGTTCTTC,CASSYEGSSVEQFF
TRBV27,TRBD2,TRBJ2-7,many,TGTGCCAGCAGTTCCGTAGCGGGAGGGAACTACGAGCAGTACTTC,CASSSVAGGNYEQYF
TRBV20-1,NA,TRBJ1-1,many,TGCAGTGCTCACTCCGACAGTGGGAGTGAAGCTTTCTTT,CSAHSDSGSEAFF
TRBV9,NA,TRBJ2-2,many,TGTGCCAGCAGCGTTTACTACACCGGGGAGCTGTTTTTT,CASSVYYTGELFF
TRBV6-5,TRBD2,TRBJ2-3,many,TGTGCCAGCAGTTACTCGGCGGGAGGACCAGATACGCAGTATTTT,CASSYSAGGPDTQYF
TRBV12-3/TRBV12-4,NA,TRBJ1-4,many,TGTGCCAGCACCTTCTCGAGGGTAACTAATGAAAAACTGTTTTTT,CASTFSRVTNEKLFF
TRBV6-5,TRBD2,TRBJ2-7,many,TGTGCCAGCAGTTACGAGCGGGGAGACGATGAGCAGTACTTC,CASSYERGDDEQYF
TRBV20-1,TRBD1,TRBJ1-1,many,TGCAGCGCGAAGACAGGGTCAGGGGGAGGCACTGAAGCTTTCTTT,CSAKTGSGGGTEAFF
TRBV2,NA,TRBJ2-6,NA,TGTGCCCTTCAATCTGGGGCCAACGTCCTGACTTTC,CALQSGANVLTF
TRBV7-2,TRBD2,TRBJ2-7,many,TGTGCCAGCAGCCGGGCGCGGGAGGGTTACGAGCAGTACTTC,CASSRAREGYEQYF
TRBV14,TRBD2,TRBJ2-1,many,TGTGCCAGCAGCCAGTCGGCGGGAGGGCCTGGCAATGAGCAGTTCTTC,CASSQSAGGPGNEQFF
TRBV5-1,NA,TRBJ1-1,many,TGCGCCAGCAGCCTCCCTGAGGGGACTGAAGCTTTCTTT,CASSLPEGTEAFF
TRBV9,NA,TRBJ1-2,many,TGTGCCAGCAGCGTAGAGGCGTCATTCCATGGCTACACCTTC,CASSVEASFHGYTF
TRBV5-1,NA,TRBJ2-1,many,TGCGCCAGCAGCGGGCGAAATGAGCAGTTCTTC,CASSGRNEQFF
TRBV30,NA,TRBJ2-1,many,TGTGCCTGGAACCGCTTAGGGGTTCCAAATGAGCAGTTCTTC,CAWNRLGVPNEQFF
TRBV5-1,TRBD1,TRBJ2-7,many,TGCGCCAGCAGTTTTTATACAGGGGAGAGCTACGAGCAGTACTTC,CASSFYTGESYEQYF
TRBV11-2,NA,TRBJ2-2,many,TGTGCCAGCAGCATTAGCCCGAGACGCACCGGGGAGCTGTTTTTT,CASSISPRRTGELFF
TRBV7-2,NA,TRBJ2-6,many,TGTGCCAGCAGCTTAGAGGCATACTCTGGGGCCAACGTCCTGACTTTC,CASSLEAYSGANVLTF
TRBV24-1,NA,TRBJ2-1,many,TGTGCCACCAGTGAGGGAGGGGGAGCCCCTTACAATGAGCAGTTCTTC,CATSEGGGAPYNEQFF
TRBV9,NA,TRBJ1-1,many,TGTGCCAGCAGCCCCAGACTGATGAACACTGAAGCTTTCTTT,CASSPRLMNTEAFF
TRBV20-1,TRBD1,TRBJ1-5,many,TGCAGTGCTACAGGGGGTCGGGGGCAACTAGGAAATCAGCCCCAGCATTTT,CSATGGRGQLGNQPQHF
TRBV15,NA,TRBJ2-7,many,TGTGCCACCAGCAGAGGGGGGAACGCGGGGCCCAGCTACGAGCAGTACTTC,CATSRGGNAGPSYEQYF
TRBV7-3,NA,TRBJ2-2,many,TGTGCCAGCAGCCAGACCGCGAACACCGGGGAGCTGTTTTTT,CASSQTANTGELFF